The 24 T cell receptor beta chains reported below all come from one sample, sequenced in a study of blood T cell repertoires in COVID-19 (dated by TCRdb to the early 2020s). Library prep was done by the immunoSEQ multiplex PCR assay. TCRdb's version of the immuneACCESS table is confined to in-frame rearrangements and falls short of the full clone set. An unresolved V gene accounts for under half of the shortfall where checked; the remainder is of unknown origin. Here the sample has about 260,000 clones; 75% to 90% occur a single time. The ten largest clones capture over 2% of the sample. Input material: PBMCs or T cells enriched from blood (not recorded which). These receptors originate from a woman under 30 who had recovered from COVID-19.

The chain links TRBV19 to TRBJ2-5, with D perhaps TRBD1 (5 bases). The CDR3 has 15 residues. Germline V lookup: CDR1 LNHDA, CDR2 SQIVND (reference sequence). V was shortened by 2 bases and J by 4 bases, with 14 bases between the two germline ends. CDR3 region: CASSIQQGWGETQYF. The CDR3 DNA follows: TGTGCCAGTAGTATACAGCAGGGCTGGGGAGAGACCCAGTACTTC.

V and J are TRBV5-8 and TRBJ1-5; 10 nucleotides agree with TRBD1. CDR1 is SGHTS, CDR2 YDEGEE, per germline. There are 15 residues in the CDR3. J gave up 6 bases and V 4 bases, and 7 bases lay outside the gene matches. CDR3 region: CASSPRTGGAQPQHF. DNA of the CDR3: TGTGCCAGCAGCCCGAGGACAGGGGGGGCTCAGCCCCAGCATTTT. Using reference TRBV5-8 and TRBJ1-5 for the parts outside the CDR3, the full variable domain is EAGVTQSPTHLIKTRGQQATLRCSPISGHTSVYWYQQALGLGLQFLLWYDEGEERNRGNFPPRFSGRQFPNYSSELNVNALELEDSALYLCASSPRTGGAQPQHFGDGTRLSIL.

The table lists this clone with a few counts. The J gene is TRBJ1-5, the V gene TRBV15; the D gene is possibly TRBD1 (5 bases). Germline CDR1 LNHNV, CDR2 YYDKDF (reference sequence). V shed 1 base and J shed 2 bases, with 9 bases lying between them. This CDR3 has 15 residues. The CDR3 protein is CATSRAGEGNQPQHF. The CDR3 bases are TGTGCCACCAGCAGAGCGGGGGAGGGCAATCAGCCCCAGCATTTT. Full variable domain (rest looked up from reference TRBV15 and TRBJ1-5): DAMVIQNPRYQVTQFGKPVTLSCSQTLNHNVMYWYQQKSSQAPKLLFHYYDKDFNNEADTPDNFQSRRPNTSFCFLDIRSPGLGDTAMYLCATSRAGEGNQPQHFGDGTRLSIL.

This clone was picked up one time. This chain links TRBV25-1 with TRBJ1-2; D is uncertain. The ends were cut back, 1 base at V and 5 bases at J, with 11 bases in the middle. Germline V gene lookup returns CDR1 MGHDK and CDR2 SYGVNS. CDR3 length: 14 residues. The CDR3 DNA follows: TGTGCCAGCAGTGAATGGGGAGTTCAGTATGGCTACACCTTC. It encodes CASSEWGVQYGYTF.

This clone occurred once. V and J are TRBV10-3 and TRBJ2-3; D remains ambiguous. V was shortened by 4 bases and J by 10 bases, with 12 bases between the two germline ends. In germline, CDR1 is ENHRY, CDR2 SYGVKD. The length of the CDR3 is 12 residues. The CDR3 nucleotides read TGTGCCATCAGTGCCGGCCCTGAGGCGCAGTATTTT. It is translated as CAISAGPEAQYF.

The rearrangement links TRBV23-1 to TRBJ1-1, with D unresolved. TRBV23-1 is known as an ORF, though its function is uncertain. The CDR3 spans 15 residues. V shed 0 bases and J shed 4 bases, with 12 bases lying between them. In DNA form, the CDR3 reads TGCGCCAGCAGTCAATCCTCCGGGGTCCGCACTGAAGCTTTCTTT. It specifies CASSQSSGVRTEAFF.

The chain employs TRBV20-1 and TRBJ1-2; 8 bases agree with TRBD1. This CDR3 has 11 amino acids. V shed 5 bases, J shed 6 bases, and the junction held 2 bases outside the gene matches. Looked up from germline, CDR1 is DFQATT and CDR2 is SNEGSKA (reference sequence). CDR3 sequence: CSALTGDGYTF. The CDR3, as DNA: TGCAGTGCTCTGACAGGGGATGGCTACACCTTC.

The J gene is TRBJ2-3, the V gene TRBV6-4, with 10 bases fitting TRBD2. The CDR3 has 15 residues. Trimming took 3 bases from V and 8 from J; bases not matched to a gene: 8. Germline loops: CDR1 MRHNA, CDR2 SNTAGT. This CDR3 is CASSELAGGVSTQYF. The CDR3 DNA reads TGTGCCAGCAGTGAGTTAGCGGGGGGCGTGAGTACGCAGTATTTT.

This rearrangement joins TRBV28 to TRBJ1-5; D is unclear. The CDR3 is 13 residues long. Germline CDR1 reads MDHEN; CDR2 reads SYDVKM. Between the trimmed V and J ends, which lost 8 bases and 4 bases, there was a span of 12 bases. The DNA of the CDR3 is TGTGCCAGCTGCTACCAGACTAATCAGCCCCAGCATTTT. It yields the protein CASCYQTNQPQHF. Drawing the rest from reference TRBV28 and TRBJ1-5, the complete variable domain is DVKVTQSSRYLVKRTGEKVFLECVQDMDHENMFWYRQDPGLGLRLIYFSYDVKMKEKGDIPEGYSVSREKKERFSLILESASTNQTSMYLCASCYQTNQPQHFGDGTRLSIL.

This chain joins TRBV19 and TRBJ1-1; 8 bases are shared with TRBD1. With 4 bases clipped from V and 1 base from J, the junction kept 8 bases outside the gene matches. This CDR3 spans 16 amino acids. Per the germline V gene, CDR1 is LNHDA and CDR2 is SQIVND (reference sequence). This CDR3 is CASSKEGTGPNTEAFF. CDR3 DNA: TGTGCCAGTAGTAAGGAAGGGACAGGACCGAACACTGAAGCTTTCTTT.

This chain joins TRBV10-3 and TRBJ1-6, with 7 bases identical to TRBD1. V lost 5 bases to trimming and J lost 6 bases; unmatched junction nucleotides: 4. The CDR3 contains 14 residues. In germline, CDR1 is ENHRY, CDR2 SYGVKD. The CDR3 here is CAISLQGGNSPLHF. CDR3 coding DNA: TGTGCCATCAGTCTCCAGGGGGGTAATTCACCCCTCCACTTT.

This chain links TRBV6-5 with TRBJ2-5, with TRBD1 matching over 7 bases. This CDR3 spans 13 amino acids. Germline V gives CDR1 MNHEY, CDR2 SVGAGI. The V segment lost 6 bases and the J segment 4 bases; nucleotides outside the gene matches: 5. CDR3 nucleotide sequence: TGTGCCAGCAGGAAGACAGGGACAGAGACCCAGTACTTC. It yields the protein CASRKTGTETQYF.

This chain connects TRBV7-8 to TRBJ1-2; D is unresolved. The CDR3 has 13 residues. Germline loops: CDR1 SGHVS, CDR2 FQNEAQ. The V end lost 5 bases, the J end lost 8 bases, and 15 bases lay between the germline ends. CDR3 sequence reads: CASSPGLAAGYTF. The CDR3, as DNA: TGTGCCAGCAGCCCTGGTCTCGCGGCGGGCTACACCTTC.

The V gene is TRBV7-9, the J gene TRBJ2-7, with D possibly matching TRBD2 (6 bases). The V end lost 3 bases, the J end lost 9 bases, and 15 bases lay between the germline ends. The CDR3 is 13 residues long. Germline CDR1 and CDR2: SEHNR and FQNEAQ (reference sequence). CDR3 amino acids: CASSLGPEAGQYF. Written as DNA, the CDR3 is TGTGCCAGCAGCTTGGGGCCCGAAGCGGGGCAGTACTTC.

This rearrangement joins TRBV5-1 to TRBJ2-2, with 8 bases identical to TRBD2. V was pared by 5 bases and J by 3 bases, with 6 bases of the junction left unmatched. CDR1 is SGHRS and CDR2 is YFSETQ in the germline V gene. The CDR3 loop spans 15 amino acids. CDR3 in amino acids: CASRASGGYTGELFF. The CDR3 bases are TGCGCCAGCAGGGCCAGCGGGGGTTACACCGGGGAGCTGTTTTTT.

This chain uses TRBV18 with TRBJ1-1, with D unclear. This CDR3 region has 18 residues. Trimming took 1 base from V and 3 from J, leaving 21 bases between them. CDR1 KGHSH and CDR2 LQKENI come from the germline V gene. CDR3 sequence reads: CASSPLSPAGSKDTEAFF. The CDR3 DNA sequence: TGTGCCAGCTCACCACTCTCCCCGGCGGGTTCTAAGGACACTGAAGCTTTCTTT.

In DNA form, the CDR3 reads TGTGCCAGCAGCACCGAAATAGCGGGGGCCCATGACAATGAGCAGTTCTTC. Its protein product is CASSTEIAGAHDNEQFF. The chain is built from TRBV11-2 and TRBJ2-1, with 9 nucleotides matching TRBD2. This CDR3 spans 17 amino acids. The V gene's germline CDR1 is SGHAT and CDR2 FQNNGV. V lost 5 bases, J lost 5 bases, and 13 bases stayed unmatched.

V gene TRBV18 combines with J gene TRBJ2-3; TRBD1 aligns across 10 bases. The length of the CDR3 is 16 residues. Germline loops: CDR1 KGHSH, CDR2 LQKENI. Trimming took 6 bases from V and 2 from J; bases not matched to a gene: 8. The CDR3 loop is CASSHWTGGITDTQYF. CDR3 DNA: TGTGCCAGCTCTCACTGGACAGGGGGGATCACAGATACGCAGTATTTT.

This rearrangement joins TRBV4-2 to TRBJ1-5, with 9 bases matching TRBD1. The CDR3 consists of 16 residues. Germline CDR1 LGHNA, CDR2 YNFKEQ. J lost 6 bases, V lost 3 bases, and 9 bases had no gene match. CDR3 sequence: CASSQGQGGVGQPQHF. The DNA for the CDR3 is TGTGCCAGCAGCCAGGGACAGGGTGGGGTTGGTCAGCCCCAGCATTTT.

The chain has TRBV19 and TRBJ1-1; 8 nucleotides match TRBD1. CDR1 is LNHDA and CDR2 is SQIVND in the germline V gene (reference sequence). Losses at the gene ends were 6 bases for V and 10 bases for J; bases not matched to a gene: 10. The CDR3 is 13 amino acids. CDR3 sequence: CASSWNIGQGAFF. The CDR3 nucleotides are TGTGCCAGTAGCTGGAACATTGGACAGGGAGCTTTCTTT.

The chain has TRBV27 and TRBJ2-1, with 8 positions matching TRBD2. This CDR3 has 15 amino acids. Trimming at V came to 5 bases and at J to 3 bases, leaving 6 bases not matched to a gene. Germline V lookup: CDR1 MNHEY, CDR2 SMNVEV (reference sequence). Here the CDR3 reads CASSPGGEFYNEQFF. The CDR3 DNA reads TGTGCCAGCAGTCCGGGGGGGGAATTCTACAATGAGCAGTTCTTC.

The gene calls are TRBV19 and TRBJ2-2; TRBD1 agrees at 8 bases. The CDR3 is made up of 15 amino acids. V dropped 1 base and J dropped 6; count of bases not matched to a gene: 4. Germline-derived CDR1 and CDR2 are LNHDA and SQIVND (reference sequence). The CDR3 DNA reads TGTGCCAGTAGTATAGTCCAGGGGGCGGCCGGGGAGCTGTTTTTT. This gives the protein CASSIVQGAAGELFF.

The chain uses TRBV9 and TRBJ2-5, with 10 bases fitting TRBD2. The CDR3 has 13 residues. With V trimmed by 1 base and J by 7 bases, 1 base remained unmatched. Germline CDR1 is SGDLS and CDR2 is YYNGEE. CDR3 residues: CASSVSGGGTQYF. CDR3 bases: TGTGCCAGCAGCGTAAGCGGGGGGGGGACCCAGTACTTC.

The rearrangement joins TRBV19 to TRBJ2-5, with 9 nucleotides matching TRBD1. Germline CDR1 is LNHDA and CDR2 is SQIVND (reference sequence). This CDR3 is built from 15 residues. J was trimmed by 5 bases and V by 5 bases; bases with no gene match: 9. This chain's CDR3 is CASSYGAGQGETQYF. CDR3 nucleotides: TGTGCCAGTAGTTACGGAGCGGGACAGGGTGAGACCCAGTACTTC.